The clone carrying this T cell receptor (beta chain) was seen at least ten times. Antigen: not known. The record originates from a study of post-analysis software for immune sequencing data. Turning to the study itself: Relapsing-remitting, secondary progressive and progressive-relapsing multiple sclerosis courses were included.

Points from the study as a whole: The study found TRBV5-6, TRBV5-1 and TRBV20-1 among a few TRBV segments more frequent in patients than controls. Controls had significantly higher normalized Chao1 diversity than multiple sclerosis patients.

V was pared by 0 bases and J by 5 bases, with 4 bases of the junction left unmatched. Germline lookup yields CDR1 MGHRA and CDR2 YSYEKL. This CDR3 is 15 amino acids long. Unique molecular identifiers tagged the TCR beta cDNA libraries. MiXCR, applied by TCRdb to the PCR reads, yields one record per CDR3 protein. This sample yields about 190,000 distinct CDR3 sequences, of which 25% to 30% are seen a single time; around 3.7% belongs to the top ten. The sequenced sample was blood. The chain joins TRBV4-1 to TRBJ2-7; 10 bases line up with TRBD2. The sequence came from a girl aged 2 to 17 with multiple sclerosis. This chain's CDR3 is CASSQESSGRNEQYF. As DNA, the CDR3 is TGCGCCAGCAGCCAAGAGTCTAGCGGGAGAAACGAGCAGTACTTC.